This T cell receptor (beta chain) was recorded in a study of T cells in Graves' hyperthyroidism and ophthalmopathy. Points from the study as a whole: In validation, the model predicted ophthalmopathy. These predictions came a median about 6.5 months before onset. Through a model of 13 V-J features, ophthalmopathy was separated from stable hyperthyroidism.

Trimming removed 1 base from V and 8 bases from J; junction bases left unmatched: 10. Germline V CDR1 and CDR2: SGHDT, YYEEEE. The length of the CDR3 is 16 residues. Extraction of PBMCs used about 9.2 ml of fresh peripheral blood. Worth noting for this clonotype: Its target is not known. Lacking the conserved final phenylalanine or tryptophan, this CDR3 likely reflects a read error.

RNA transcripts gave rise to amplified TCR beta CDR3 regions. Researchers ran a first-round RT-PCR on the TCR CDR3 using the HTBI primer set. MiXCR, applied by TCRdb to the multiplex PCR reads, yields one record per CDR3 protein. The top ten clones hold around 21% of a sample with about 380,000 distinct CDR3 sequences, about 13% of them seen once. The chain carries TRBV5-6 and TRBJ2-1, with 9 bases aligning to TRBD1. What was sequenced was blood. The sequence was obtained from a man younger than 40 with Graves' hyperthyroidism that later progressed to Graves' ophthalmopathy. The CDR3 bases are TGTGCCAGCAGCTTGCCAGGACAGGGGTTACAGGATGAGCAGTTCTCC. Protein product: CASSLPGQGLQDEQFS.